The present T cell receptor beta chain was sequenced within a study of blood T cell repertoires in COVID-19. In the authors' methods: How many nucleated cells were present was estimated from reference gene primer amplification. Generated by immunoSEQ multiplex PCR, the TCRdb table keeps only in-frame clones and is missing some. The V and J calls and the clone size are those of that table, but D and trimming were determined from the DNA. The sample contains some 140,000 clones, about 70% of which appear only once. The V end was cut by 11 bases, the J end by 6 bases, with 11 bases between. Per germline, CDR1 MNHEY and CDR2 SVGAGI. The CDR3 length is 10 residues. This clone was detected many times.

Sequencing was performed on peripheral blood. This TCR was recovered from an elderly man with acute or convalescent COVID-19. This rearrangement joins TRBV6-5 to TRBJ2-7; D perhaps matches TRBD1 (6 bases). The CDR3 DNA reads as TGTGCCGCAGCAGGGGTCGAGCAGTACTTC. Translation: CAAAGVEQYF.